This T cell receptor beta chain originates from a study of T-cell memory formation after mild COVID-19. Study as a whole: Largely donor-specific TCR clusters were found. Points from the study as a whole: The study found balanced CD4/CD8 in clones contracting day 15 to 85 and a CD4+ lean in later expanders. CD4+ contracting clones lay mainly in CM and EM, CD8+ ones in EMRA.

For this clonotype: As yet, its antigen is unknown.

5'RACE primed at constant segments yielded TCR alpha and TCR beta cDNA libraries bearing sample barcodes and UMIs. TCRdb processed the 5' RACE reads anew with MiXCR; each CDR3 protein has one entry. Here the sample spans approximately 290,000 distinct CDR3 sequences, less than 20% being singletons. CDR1 is SGDLS, CDR2 YYNGEE, per germline. The CDR3 runs 12 residues. The V end was cut by 4 bases, the J end by 7 bases, with 6 bases between. The chain joins TRBV9 to TRBJ1-6; no firm D call. This TCR came from a man younger than 35 who had mild COVID-19 (a few samples of this study predate the infection). Cell type and time point are not known. The sequencing sample was made of PBMCs or a T cell subset sorted from them (not recorded which). The chain's CDR3 is CASSQRNSPLHF. As DNA, the CDR3 is TGTGCCAGCAGCCAAAGGAATTCACCCCTCCACTTT. Full variable domain (outside the CDR3, taken from reference TRBV9 and TRBJ1-6): DSGVTQTPKHLITATGQRVTLRCSPRSGDLSVYWYQQSLDQGLQFLIQYYNGEERAKGNILERFSAQQFPDLHSELNLSSLELGDSALYFCASSQRNSPLHFGNGTRLTVT.